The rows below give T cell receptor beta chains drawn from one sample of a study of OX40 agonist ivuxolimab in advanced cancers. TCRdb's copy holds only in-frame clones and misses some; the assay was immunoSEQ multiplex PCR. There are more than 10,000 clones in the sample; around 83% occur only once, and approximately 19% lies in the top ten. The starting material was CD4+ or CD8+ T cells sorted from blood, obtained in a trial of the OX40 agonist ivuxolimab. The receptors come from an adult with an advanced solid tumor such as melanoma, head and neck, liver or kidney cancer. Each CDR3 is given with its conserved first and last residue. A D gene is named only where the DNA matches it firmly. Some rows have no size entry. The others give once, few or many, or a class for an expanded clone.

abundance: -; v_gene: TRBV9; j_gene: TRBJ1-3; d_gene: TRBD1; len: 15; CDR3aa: CASNLGQGIGNTIYF; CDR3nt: TGTGCCAGCAACTTGGGACAGGGGATCGGAAACACCATATATTTT
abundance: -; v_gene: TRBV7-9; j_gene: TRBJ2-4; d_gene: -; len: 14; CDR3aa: CASSLDGQGYIQYF; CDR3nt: TGTGCCAGCAGCTTAGATGGGCAGGGTTACATTCAGTACTTC
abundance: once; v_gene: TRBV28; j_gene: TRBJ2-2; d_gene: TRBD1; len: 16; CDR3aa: CASSIRDRGLTGELFF; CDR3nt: TGTGCCAGCAGCATCCGGGACAGGGGGTTAACCGGGGAGCTGTTTTTT
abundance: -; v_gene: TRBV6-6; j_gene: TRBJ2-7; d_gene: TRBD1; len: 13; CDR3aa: CASSGTGVDEQYF; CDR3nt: TGTGCCTCATCCGGGACAGGGGTCGACGAGCAGTACTTC
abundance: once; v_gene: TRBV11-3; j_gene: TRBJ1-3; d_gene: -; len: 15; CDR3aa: CASSPDPSSGNTIYF; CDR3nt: TGTGCCAGCAGCCCAGACCCAAGCTCTGGAAACACCATATATTTT
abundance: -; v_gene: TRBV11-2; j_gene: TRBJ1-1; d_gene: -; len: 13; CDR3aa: CASSLGSNTEAFF; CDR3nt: TGTGCCAGCAGCTTAGGGTCCAACACTGAAGCTTTCTTT
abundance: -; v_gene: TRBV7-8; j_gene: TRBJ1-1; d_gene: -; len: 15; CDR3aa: CASSQRPGVDTEAFF; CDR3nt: TGTGCCAGCAGCCAACGGCCGGGGGTTGACACTGAAGCTTTCTTT
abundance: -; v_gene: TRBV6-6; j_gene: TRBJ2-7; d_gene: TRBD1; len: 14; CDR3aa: CASSYAGQGYEQYF; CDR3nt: TGTGCCAGCAGTTACGCGGGACAGGGCTACGAGCAGTACTTC
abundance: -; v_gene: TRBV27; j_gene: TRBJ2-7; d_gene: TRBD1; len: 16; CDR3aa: CASSFSQGESSYEQYF; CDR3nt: TGTGCCAGCAGTTTCTCACAGGGGGAGAGCTCCTACGAGCAGTACTTC
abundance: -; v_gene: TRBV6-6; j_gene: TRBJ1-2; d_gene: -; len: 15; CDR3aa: CASSYPPGLDYGYTF; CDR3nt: TGTGCTAGCAGTTACCCCCCGGGATTGGACTATGGCTACACCTTC
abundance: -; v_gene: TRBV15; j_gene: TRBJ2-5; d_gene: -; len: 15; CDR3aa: CATSRDGAEQETQYF; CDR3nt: TGTGCCACCAGCAGAGATGGGGCGGAACAAGAGACCCAGTACTTC
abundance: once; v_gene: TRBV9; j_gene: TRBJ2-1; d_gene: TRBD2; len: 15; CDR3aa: CASSVGSGRAHEQFF; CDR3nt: TGTGCCAGCAGCGTAGGAAGCGGGAGGGCCCATGAGCAGTTCTTC
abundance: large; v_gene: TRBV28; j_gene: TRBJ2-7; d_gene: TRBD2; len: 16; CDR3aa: CASSPRGSGDSYEQYF; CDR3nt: TGTGCCAGCAGTCCCCGGGGTAGCGGGGATTCCTACGAGCAGTACTTC
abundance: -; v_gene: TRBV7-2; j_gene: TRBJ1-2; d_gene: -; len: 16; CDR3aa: CASSSGSGLLNYGYTF; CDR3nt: TGTGCCAGCAGCTCCGGCTCGGGGCTGCTAAACTATGGCTACACCTTC
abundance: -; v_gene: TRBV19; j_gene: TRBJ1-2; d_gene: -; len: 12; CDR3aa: CASSISSYGYTF; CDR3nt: TGTGCCAGTAGTATAAGCAGCTATGGCTACACCTTC
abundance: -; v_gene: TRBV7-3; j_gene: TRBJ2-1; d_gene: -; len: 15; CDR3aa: CASSRLAQSYNEQFF; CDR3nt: TGTGCCAGCAGCCGCCTGGCGCAATCCTACAATGAGCAGTTCTTC
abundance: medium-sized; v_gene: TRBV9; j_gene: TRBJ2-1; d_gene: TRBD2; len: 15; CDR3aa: CASSVIAGGYNEQFF; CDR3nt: TGTGCCAGCAGCGTAATAGCGGGAGGGTACAATGAGCAGTTCTTC
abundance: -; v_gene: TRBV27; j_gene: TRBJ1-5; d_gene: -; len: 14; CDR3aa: CASSLTGAVQPQHF; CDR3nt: TGTGCCAGCAGTTTAACGGGGGCAGTTCAGCCCCAGCATTTT
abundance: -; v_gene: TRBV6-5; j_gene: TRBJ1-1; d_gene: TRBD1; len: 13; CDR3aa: CASSPGGSTEAFF; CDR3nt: TGTGCCAGCAGCCCAGGGGGGAGCACTGAAGCTTTCTTT
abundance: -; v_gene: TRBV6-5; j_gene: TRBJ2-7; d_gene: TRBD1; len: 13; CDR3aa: CASSGTGVDEQYF; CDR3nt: TGTGCCTCATCCGGGACAGGGGTCGACGAGCAGTACTTC
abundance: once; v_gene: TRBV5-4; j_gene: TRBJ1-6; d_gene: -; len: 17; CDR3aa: CASSSHLDSSYNSPLHF; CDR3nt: TGTGCCAGCAGCTCGCACCTTGACAGCTCCTATAATTCACCCCTCCACTTT
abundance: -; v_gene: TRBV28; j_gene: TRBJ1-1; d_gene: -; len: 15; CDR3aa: CASSLFAGAIQGAFF; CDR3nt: TGTGCCAGCAGTTTATTTGCAGGGGCCATACAAGGAGCTTTCTTT
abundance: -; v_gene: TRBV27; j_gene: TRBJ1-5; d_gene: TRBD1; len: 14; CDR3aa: CASSPDRGRQPQHF; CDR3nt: TGTGCCAGCAGTCCCGACAGGGGACGTCAGCCCCAGCATTTT
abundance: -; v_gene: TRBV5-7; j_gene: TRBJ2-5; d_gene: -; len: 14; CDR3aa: CASSLGRREETQYF; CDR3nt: TGTGCCAGCAGCTTGGGTCGGAGGGAAGAGACCCAGTACTTC